The present TCR beta chain was sequenced within a study of cytotoxic CD8 clonotypes in ibrutinib-treated CLL. Overall study context: The taking of response samples occurred after a median roughly 12 months of treatment, with a range of 6 to 36. There were, on average, nearly 260,000 productive templates and around 90,000 productive rearrangements per sample. Broader study findings: While tracking circulating CD8+ T-cell counts, baseline clonality exceeded that of age-matched healthy donors.

Trimming took 5 bases from V and 2 from J, leaving 11 bases between them. Germline V gene sequence: CDR1 LGHNA, CDR2 YNFKEQ. The CDR3 spans 14 residues. The table came from immunoSEQ multiplex PCR; TCRdb's copy has only in-frame clones and leaves some out. The table lists under 200,000 clones, about four fifths of them singletons, with 4.6% in the top ten. A note on this clone: Its antigen is not known.

Here the sequenced sample was PBMCs, taken after 24 months of ibrutinib treatment. V is TRBV4-2 and J is TRBJ2-3, with D uncertain. The sequence came from a human donor with chronic lymphocytic leukemia. In DNA, the CDR3 is TGTGCCAGCAGCGATCGGGCATACACAGATACGCAGTATTTT. Amino acid sequence: CASSDRAYTDTQYF.